Below, 28 T cell receptor beta chains from the same sample are listed, as sequenced in a study of T cells expressing NK-cell markers (dated by TCRdb to 2019 to 2021). The library was prepared using 5' RACE. The reads were generated on an Illumina HiSeq 2000. The reads, reprocessed by TCRdb, yield one row per CDR3 protein sequence and no DNA. The sample table on file contains about 540,000 distinct CDR3 sequences. The ten top clones hold under 4.5% of the sample. The specimen was blood T cells: a sorted CD56 or NKG2C T cell subset, CD4+ or CD8+ T cells, or bulk PBMC T cells (not recorded which). The source of these receptors is a man between 18 and 35 years old in good health. Donor details come from another sample of the same person, matched by shared clones.

The chain couples TRBV4-3 to TRBJ2-1; TCRdb's D call of TRBD1 is untestable without DNA. There are 16 residues in the CDR3. The germline V gene has CDR1 LGHNA and CDR2 YSLEER. The CDR3 reads CASSQTTGVNYNEQFF.

The J gene is TRBJ1-1, the V gene TRBV7-2; TCRdb's D gene call, TRBD1, goes unchecked for lack of DNA. Germline CDR1 and CDR2: SGHTA and FQGNSA. The CDR3 covers 16 residues. The CDR3 spells CASSPGPTLQWAEAFF.

The gene calls are TRBV7-8 and TRBJ2-7; there is no DNA to check the TCRdb D call of TRBD1. Germline V gene data show CDR1 as SGHVS and CDR2 as FQNEAQ. This CDR3 spans 15 amino acids. This chain's CDR3 is CASSHGQGRTYEQYF.

V gene TRBV7-6 combines with J gene TRBJ1-5; TCRdb lists TRBD1, though no DNA is available to test this call. CDR1 SGHVS and CDR2 FNYEAQ come from the germline V gene. This CDR3 region has 19 residues. This chain's CDR3 is CASSLVRDRTLYSNQPQHF.

This chain links TRBV18 with TRBJ2-1. Germline loops: CDR1 KGHSH, CDR2 LQKENI. This CDR3 has 12 amino acids. The CDR3 loop is CASSPPGGSSFF.

The chain carries TRBV11-3 and TRBJ2-7. The CDR3 runs to 14 residues. Germline CDR1 is SGHNT and CDR2 is YENEEA. CDR3 protein: CASSSTYSSNEQYF.

The rearrangement joins TRBV20-1 to TRBJ1-6. Germline V CDR1 and CDR2: DFQATT, SNEGSKA (reference sequence). The CDR3 runs 16 residues. CDR3 sequence reads: CSARLRQGGGNSPLHF.

The rearrangement joins TRBV15 to TRBJ2-4; TCRdb's D call, TRBD2, is unchecked because there is no DNA. The CDR3 extends over 15 amino acids. Germline V lookup: CDR1 LNHNV, CDR2 YYDKDF (reference sequence). CDR3 region: CATAGRRVGKNIQYF.

The chain joins TRBV29-1 to TRBJ2-7; TCRdb's D call, TRBD1, is unchecked because there is no DNA. This CDR3 contains 16 residues. The V gene's germline CDR1 is SQVTM and CDR2 ANQGSEA. CDR3 sequence reads: CSVEGGAFAQEYEQYF.

V usage is TRBV12-3 or TRBV12-4 and J usage is TRBJ1-3. The CDR3 consists of 12 residues. CDR3 protein: CATTLGENTIYF.

This CDR3 is CASSQEAGSWNTQYF. The chain links TRBV14 to TRBJ2-3; the TRBD2 assignment by TCRdb is unverifiable without DNA. The germline V gene encodes CDR1 SGHDN and CDR2 FVKESK. The CDR3 sequence is 15 residues long.

The genes are TRBV4-1 and TRBJ1-5; there is no DNA to check the TCRdb D call of TRBD1. This CDR3 is built from 16 residues. The V gene's germline CDR1 is MGHRA and CDR2 YSYEKL. CDR3 protein: CASSPLGVGENQPQHF.

J is TRBJ1-5 and V is TRBV20-1; TCRdb proposes TRBD1, but this gene call is untestable without DNA. This CDR3 is built from 14 residues. Germline CDR1 DFQATT, CDR2 SNEGSKA (reference sequence). The CDR3: CSARFGTVGQPQHF.

The CDR3 sequence is CASSATSGATHTDTQYF. V and J are TRBV12-3 or TRBV12-4 and TRBJ2-3; TCRdb's D call, TRBD2, is unchecked because there is no DNA. The CDR3 is 17 amino acids.

The chain combines TRBV20-1 with TRBJ2-7. The CDR3 runs to 11 residues. Germline CDR1 is DFQATT and CDR2 is SNEGSKA (reference sequence). The CDR3 region is CSARKTYEQYF.

CDR3 in amino acids: CSARRQGGTTGELFF. The chain couples TRBV20-1 to TRBJ2-2; TCRdb lists TRBD1, though no DNA is available to test this call. The CDR3 spans 15 residues. The germline V gene has CDR1 DFQATT and CDR2 SNEGSKA (reference sequence).

This sequence joins TRBV15 and TRBJ2-1. Germline CDR1 LNHNV, CDR2 YYDKDF (reference sequence). This CDR3 comprises 12 residues. The CDR3 loop reads CATSRTTGEQFF.

The J gene is TRBJ1-1, the V gene TRBV5-1. From germline, CDR1 is SGHRS and CDR2 YFSETQ. The CDR3 extends over 14 amino acids. Here the CDR3 reads CASSSRADAIEAFF.

The J gene is TRBJ2-3, the V gene TRBV4-1; TCRdb lists TRBD2, though no DNA is available to test this call. Germline-derived CDR1 and CDR2 are MGHRA and YSYEKL. CDR3 length equals 15 residues. CDR3 sequence reads: CASSLIAGGTDTQYF.

The V call is TRBV20-1, the J call TRBJ2-5; checking the TCRdb D call of TRBD2 is not possible without DNA. The CDR3 sequence is 13 residues long. Per the germline V gene, CDR1 is DFQATT and CDR2 is SNEGSKA (reference sequence). CDR3: CSAPGGPGETQYF.

This rearrangement joins TRBV7-6 to TRBJ2-5; lacking DNA, the TRBD1 call made by TCRdb goes unchecked. There are 16 residues in the CDR3. CDR1 is SGHVS and CDR2 is FNYEAQ in the germline V gene. The chain's CDR3 is CASSAGPGQGAETQYF.

The chain recombines TRBV7-9 with TRBJ2-1. Germline V CDR1 and CDR2: SEHNR, FQNEAQ (reference sequence). The length of the CDR3 is 11 residues. The CDR3 spells CASERSNEQFF.

This sequence joins TRBV20-1 and TRBJ2-5; lacking DNA, the TRBD1 call made by TCRdb goes unchecked. The CDR3 consists of 16 residues. The germline V gene encodes CDR1 DFQATT and CDR2 SNEGSKA (reference sequence). This chain's CDR3 is CSARDEGQGIGETQYF.

The J gene is TRBJ2-1, the V gene TRBV6-4; no DNA is available, so the TRBD2 call from TCRdb remains unchecked. The CDR3 spans 14 residues. The germline V gene encodes CDR1 MRHNA and CDR2 SNTAGT. The CDR3 protein is CASSDLAGSYEQFF.

The V gene is TRBV9, the J gene TRBJ2-3; TCRdb's D call of TRBD2 is untestable without DNA. This CDR3 spans 16 amino acids. Germline-derived CDR1 and CDR2 are SGDLS and YYNGEE. The CDR3: CASSVLVAGGADTQYF.

The CDR3 spells CASSLGGAGYGYTF. The chain combines TRBV12-3 or TRBV12-4 with TRBJ1-2. The CDR3 extends over 14 amino acids.

The V call is TRBV30, the J call TRBJ2-7; TCRdb designates TRBD1, a call that cannot be tested without DNA. Germline V CDR1 and CDR2: GTSNPN, SVGIG (reference sequence). This CDR3 is 14 amino acids long. CDR3 protein: CAWSVRQGIYEQYF. Filled out from reference TRBV30 and TRBJ2-7, the complete variable domain reads SQTIHQWPATLVQPVGSPLSLECTVEGTSNPNLYWYRQAAGRGLQLLFYSVGIGQISSEVPQNLSASRPQDRQFILSSKKLLLSDSGFYLCAWSVRQGIYEQYFGPGTRLTVT.

The chain is built from TRBV7-2 and TRBJ2-3. CDR1 and CDR2 (germline): SGHTA, FQGNSA. The CDR3 consists of 14 residues. CDR3 sequence: CASSLGPFTDTQYF.